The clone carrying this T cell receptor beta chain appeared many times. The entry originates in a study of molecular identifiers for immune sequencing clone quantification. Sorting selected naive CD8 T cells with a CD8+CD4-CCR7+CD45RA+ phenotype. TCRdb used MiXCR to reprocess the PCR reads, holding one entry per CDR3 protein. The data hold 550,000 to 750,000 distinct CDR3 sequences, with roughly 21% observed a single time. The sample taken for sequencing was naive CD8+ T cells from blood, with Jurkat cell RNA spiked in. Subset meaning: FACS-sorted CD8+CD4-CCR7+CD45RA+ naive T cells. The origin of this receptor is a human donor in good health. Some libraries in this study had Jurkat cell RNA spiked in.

CDR3 DNA sequence: TGTGCCAGCAGCTCCGACTTCACCTCTGGAAACACCATATATTTT. It is translated as CASSSDFTSGNTIYF. The chain couples TRBV7-6 to TRBJ1-3; D is unclear. V gave up 4 bases and J gave up 0 bases, with 10 bases separating them. Per the germline V gene, CDR1 is SGHVS and CDR2 is FNYEAQ. The CDR3 is 15 residues long.